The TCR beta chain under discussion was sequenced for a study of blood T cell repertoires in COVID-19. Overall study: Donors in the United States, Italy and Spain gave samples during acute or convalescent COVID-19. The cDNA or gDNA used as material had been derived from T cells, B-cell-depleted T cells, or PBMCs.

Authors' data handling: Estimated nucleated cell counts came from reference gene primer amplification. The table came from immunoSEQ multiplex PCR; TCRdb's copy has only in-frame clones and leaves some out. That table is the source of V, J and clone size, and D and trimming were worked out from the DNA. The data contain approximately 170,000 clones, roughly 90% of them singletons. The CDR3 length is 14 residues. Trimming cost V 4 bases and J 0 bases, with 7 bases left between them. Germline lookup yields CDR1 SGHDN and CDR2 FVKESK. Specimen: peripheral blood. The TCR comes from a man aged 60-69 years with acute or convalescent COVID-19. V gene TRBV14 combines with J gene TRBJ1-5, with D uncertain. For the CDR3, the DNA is TGTGCCAGCAGCCGAGGTCATAGCAATCAGCCCCAGCATTTT. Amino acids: CASSRGHSNQPQHF.